One T cell receptor (beta chain) is described in this entry. Produced via immunoSEQ multiplex PCR; TCRdb's table is partial and in-frame only. The sample records 85,000 to 120,000 clones, approximately 85% being singletons. These data originate in a study of blood T cell repertoires in COVID-19. Germline V CDR1 and CDR2: GTSNPN, SVGIG (reference sequence). The CDR3 consists of 11 residues. Trimming left V 0 bases short and J 10 bases short, with 9 bases between. This TCR derives from a middle-aged man with active or convalescent COVID-19. This rearrangement joins TRBV30 to TRBJ1-1; no clear D. The sample taken for sequencing was peripheral blood. The CDR3 region has the DNA TGTGCCTGGAGTGTCCGGGTTCGAGCTTTCTTT. It specifies CAWSVRVRAFF.